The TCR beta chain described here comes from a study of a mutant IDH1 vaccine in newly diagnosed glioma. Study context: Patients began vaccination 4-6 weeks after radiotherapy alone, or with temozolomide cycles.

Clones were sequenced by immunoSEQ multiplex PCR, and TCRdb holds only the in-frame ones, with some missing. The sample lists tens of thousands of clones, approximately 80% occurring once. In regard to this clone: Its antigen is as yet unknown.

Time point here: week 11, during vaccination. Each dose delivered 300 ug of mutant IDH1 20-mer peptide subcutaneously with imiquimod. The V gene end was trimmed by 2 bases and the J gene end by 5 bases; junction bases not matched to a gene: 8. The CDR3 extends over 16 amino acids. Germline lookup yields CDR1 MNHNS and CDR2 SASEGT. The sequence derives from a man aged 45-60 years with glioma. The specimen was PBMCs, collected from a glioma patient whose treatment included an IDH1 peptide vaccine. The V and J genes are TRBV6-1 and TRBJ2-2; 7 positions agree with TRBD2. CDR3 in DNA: TGTGCCAGCAGTGAATACGGGGGGTACCAAACCGGGGAGCTGTTTTTT. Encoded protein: CASSEYGGYQTGELFF.